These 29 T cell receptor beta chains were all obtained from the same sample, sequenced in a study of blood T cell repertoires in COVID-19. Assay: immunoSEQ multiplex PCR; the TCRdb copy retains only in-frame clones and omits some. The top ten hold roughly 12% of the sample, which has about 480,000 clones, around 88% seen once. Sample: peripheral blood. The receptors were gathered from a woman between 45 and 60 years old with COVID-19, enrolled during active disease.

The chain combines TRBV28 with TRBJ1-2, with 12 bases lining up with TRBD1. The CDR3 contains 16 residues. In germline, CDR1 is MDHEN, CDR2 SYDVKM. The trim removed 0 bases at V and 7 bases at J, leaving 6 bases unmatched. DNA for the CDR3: TGTGCCAGCAGTTTATGGGGGGGACAGGGGGCGCGTGGCTACACCTTC. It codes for CASSLWGGQGARGYTF.

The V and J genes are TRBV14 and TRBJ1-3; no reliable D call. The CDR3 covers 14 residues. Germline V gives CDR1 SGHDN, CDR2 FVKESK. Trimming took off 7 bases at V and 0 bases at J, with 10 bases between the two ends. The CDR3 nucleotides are TGTGCCAGCAACAACGTGATCTCTGGAAACACCATATATTTT. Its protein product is CASNNVISGNTIYF.

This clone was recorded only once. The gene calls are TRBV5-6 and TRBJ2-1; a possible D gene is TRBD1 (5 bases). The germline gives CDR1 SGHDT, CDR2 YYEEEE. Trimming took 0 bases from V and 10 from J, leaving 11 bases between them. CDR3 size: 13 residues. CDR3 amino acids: CASSLGRVSEQFF. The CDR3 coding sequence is TGTGCCAGCAGCTTGGGCAGGGTAAGCGAGCAGTTCTTC. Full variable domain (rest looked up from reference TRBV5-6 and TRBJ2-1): DAGVTQSPTHLIKTRGQQVTLRCSPKSGHDTVSWYQQALGQGPQFIFQYYEEEERQRGNFPDRFSGHQFPNYSSELNVNALLLGDSALYLCASSLGRVSEQFFGPGTRLTVL.

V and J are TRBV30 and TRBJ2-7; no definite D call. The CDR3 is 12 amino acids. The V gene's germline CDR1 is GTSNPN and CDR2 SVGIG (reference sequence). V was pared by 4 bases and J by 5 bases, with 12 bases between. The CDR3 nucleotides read TGTGCCTGGACGCCGAGACGGGACGAGCAGTACTTC. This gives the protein CAWTPRRDEQYF.

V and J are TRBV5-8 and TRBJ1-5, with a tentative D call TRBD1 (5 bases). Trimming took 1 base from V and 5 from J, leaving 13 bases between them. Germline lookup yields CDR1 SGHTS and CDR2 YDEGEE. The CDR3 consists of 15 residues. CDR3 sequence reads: CASSLWQGGDQPQHF. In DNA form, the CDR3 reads TGTGCCAGCAGCTTGTGGCAGGGTGGGGATCAGCCCCAGCATTTT.

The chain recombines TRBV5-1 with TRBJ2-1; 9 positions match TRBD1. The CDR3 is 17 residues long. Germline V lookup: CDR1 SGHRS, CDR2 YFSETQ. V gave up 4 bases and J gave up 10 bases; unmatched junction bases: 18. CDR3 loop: CASSPEGPGQGSGEQFF. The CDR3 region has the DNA TGCGCCAGCAGCCCCGAGGGACCGGGACAGGGCTCAGGGGAGCAGTTCTTC.

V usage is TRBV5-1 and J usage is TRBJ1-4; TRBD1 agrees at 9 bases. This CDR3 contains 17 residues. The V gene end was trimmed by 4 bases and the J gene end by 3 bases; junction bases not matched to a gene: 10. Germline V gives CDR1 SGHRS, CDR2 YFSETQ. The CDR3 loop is CASSPGLGTGSNEKLFF. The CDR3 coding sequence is TGCGCCAGCAGCCCGGGCCTTGGGACAGGGTCTAATGAAAAACTGTTTTTT.

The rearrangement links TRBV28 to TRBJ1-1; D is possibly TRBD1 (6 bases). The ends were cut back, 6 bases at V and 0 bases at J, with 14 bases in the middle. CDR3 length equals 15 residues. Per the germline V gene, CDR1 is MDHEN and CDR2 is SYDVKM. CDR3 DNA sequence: TGTGCCAGCAGCCGATCCGGACAGCTGAACACTGAAGCTTTCTTT. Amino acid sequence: CASSRSGQLNTEAFF.

The DNA for the CDR3 is TGTGCCAGCAGCGCGGGCGGGGGGGGATACACCGGGGAGCTGTTTTTT. This translates into CASSAGGGGYTGELFF. The chain combines TRBV11-3 with TRBJ2-2; 9 nucleotides agree with TRBD2. Germline CDR1 and CDR2: SGHNT and YENEEA. The CDR3 has 16 residues. With 5 bases clipped from V and 3 bases from J, the junction kept 7 bases outside the gene matches.

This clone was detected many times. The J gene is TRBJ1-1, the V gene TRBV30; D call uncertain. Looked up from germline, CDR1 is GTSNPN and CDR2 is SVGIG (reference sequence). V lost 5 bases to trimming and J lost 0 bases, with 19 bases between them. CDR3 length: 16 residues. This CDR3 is CAWESTRLGMNTEAFF. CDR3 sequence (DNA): TGTGCCTGGGAATCCACTAGACTCGGCATGAACACTGAAGCTTTCTTT.

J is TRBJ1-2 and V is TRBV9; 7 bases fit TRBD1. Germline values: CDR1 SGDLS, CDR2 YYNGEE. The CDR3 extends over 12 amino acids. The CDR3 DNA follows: TGTGCTTCAGGGGGAGGTAACTATGGCTACACCTTC. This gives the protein CASGGGNYGYTF.

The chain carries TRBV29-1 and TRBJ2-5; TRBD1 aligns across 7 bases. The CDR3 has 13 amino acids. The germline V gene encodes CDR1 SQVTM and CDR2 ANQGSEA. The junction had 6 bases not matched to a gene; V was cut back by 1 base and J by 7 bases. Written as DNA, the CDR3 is TGCAGCGTTGAAGGGGACAGCAAAGGGACCCAGTACTTC. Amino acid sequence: CSVEGDSKGTQYF.

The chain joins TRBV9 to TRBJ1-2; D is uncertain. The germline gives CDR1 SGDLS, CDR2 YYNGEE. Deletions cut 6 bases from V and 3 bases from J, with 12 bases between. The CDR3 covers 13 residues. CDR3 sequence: CASNLPGDYGYTF. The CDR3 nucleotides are TGTGCCAGCAACCTACCGGGAGACTATGGCTACACCTTC.

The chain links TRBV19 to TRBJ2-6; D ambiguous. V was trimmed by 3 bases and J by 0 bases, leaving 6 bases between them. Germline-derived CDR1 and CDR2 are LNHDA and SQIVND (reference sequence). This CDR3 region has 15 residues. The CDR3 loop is CASSIDNSGANVLTF. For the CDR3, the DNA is TGTGCCAGTAGTATTGACAACTCTGGGGCCAACGTCCTGACTTTC.

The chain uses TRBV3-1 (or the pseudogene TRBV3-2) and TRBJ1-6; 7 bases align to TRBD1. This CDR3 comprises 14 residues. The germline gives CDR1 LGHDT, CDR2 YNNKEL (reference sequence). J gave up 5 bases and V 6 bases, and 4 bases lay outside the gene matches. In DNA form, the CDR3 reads TGTGCCAGCAGACAGGGGTCCGATAATTCACCCCTCCACTTT. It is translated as CASRQGSDNSPLHF.

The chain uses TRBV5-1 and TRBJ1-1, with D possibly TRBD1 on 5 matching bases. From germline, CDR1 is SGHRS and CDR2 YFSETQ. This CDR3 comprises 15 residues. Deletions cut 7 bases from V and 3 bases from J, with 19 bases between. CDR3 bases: TGCGCCAGCCACCCGCAGGGTAGGAGTTACACTGAAGCTTTCTTT. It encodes CASHPQGRSYTEAFF.

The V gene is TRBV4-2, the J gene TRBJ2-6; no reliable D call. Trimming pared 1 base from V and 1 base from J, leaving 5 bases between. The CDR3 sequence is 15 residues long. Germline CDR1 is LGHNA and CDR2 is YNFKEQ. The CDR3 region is CASSQVPSGANVLTF. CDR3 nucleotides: TGTGCCAGCAGCCAAGTCCCGTCTGGGGCCAACGTCCTGACTTTC.

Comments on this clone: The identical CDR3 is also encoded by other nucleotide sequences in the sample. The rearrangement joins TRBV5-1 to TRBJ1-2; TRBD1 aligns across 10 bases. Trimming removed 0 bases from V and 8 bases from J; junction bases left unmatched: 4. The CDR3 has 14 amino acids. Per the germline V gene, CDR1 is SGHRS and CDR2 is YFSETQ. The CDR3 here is CASSLGQGARGYTF. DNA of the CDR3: TGCGCCAGCAGCTTGGGACAGGGGGCCCGAGGCTACACCTTC.

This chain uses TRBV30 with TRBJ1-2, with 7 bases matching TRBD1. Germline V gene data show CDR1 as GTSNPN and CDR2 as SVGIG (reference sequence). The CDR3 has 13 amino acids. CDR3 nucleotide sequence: TGTGCATTTGGACAGGAGATAAACTATGGCTACACCTTC. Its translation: CAFGQEINYGYTF.

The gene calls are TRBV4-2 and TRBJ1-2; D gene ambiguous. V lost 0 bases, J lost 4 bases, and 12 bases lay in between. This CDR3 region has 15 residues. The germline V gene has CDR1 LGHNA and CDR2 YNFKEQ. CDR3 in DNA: TGTGCCAGCAGCCAAGACCTCACAGAACCCTATGGCTACACCTTC. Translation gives CASSQDLTEPYGYTF.

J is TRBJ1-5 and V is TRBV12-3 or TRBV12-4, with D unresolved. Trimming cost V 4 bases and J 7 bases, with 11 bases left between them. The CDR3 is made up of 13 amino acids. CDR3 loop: CASSSEGSQPQHF. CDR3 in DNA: TGTGCCAGCAGTTCGGAAGGGAGCCAGCCCCAGCATTTT.

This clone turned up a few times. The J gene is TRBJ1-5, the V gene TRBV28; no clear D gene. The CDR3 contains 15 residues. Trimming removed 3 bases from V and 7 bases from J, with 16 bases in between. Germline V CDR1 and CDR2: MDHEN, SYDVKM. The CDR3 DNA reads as TGTGCCAGCAGTTTTGAGTCGAGGGCGAGGCAGCCCCAGCATTTT. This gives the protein CASSFESRARQPQHF.

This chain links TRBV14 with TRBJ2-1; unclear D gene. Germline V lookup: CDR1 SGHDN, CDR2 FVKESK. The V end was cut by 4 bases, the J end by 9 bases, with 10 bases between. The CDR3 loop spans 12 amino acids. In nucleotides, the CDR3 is TGTGCCAGCAGCCCATTTCTAGGTGAGCAGTTCTTC. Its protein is CASSPFLGEQFF. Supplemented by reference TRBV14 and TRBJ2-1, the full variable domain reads EAGVTQFPSHSVIEKGQTVTLRCDPISGHDNLYWYRRVMGKEIKFLLHFVKESKQDESGMPNNRFLAERTGGTYSTLKVQPAELEDSGVYFCASSPFLGEQFFGPGTRLTVL.

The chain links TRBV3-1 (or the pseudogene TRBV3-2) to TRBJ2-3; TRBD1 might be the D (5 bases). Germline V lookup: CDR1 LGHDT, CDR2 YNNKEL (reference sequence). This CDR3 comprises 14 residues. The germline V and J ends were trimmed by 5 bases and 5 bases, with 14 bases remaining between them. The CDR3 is CASSGHVIGDTQYF. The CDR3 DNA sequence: TGTGCCAGCAGCGGACACGTAATAGGAGATACGCAGTATTTT.

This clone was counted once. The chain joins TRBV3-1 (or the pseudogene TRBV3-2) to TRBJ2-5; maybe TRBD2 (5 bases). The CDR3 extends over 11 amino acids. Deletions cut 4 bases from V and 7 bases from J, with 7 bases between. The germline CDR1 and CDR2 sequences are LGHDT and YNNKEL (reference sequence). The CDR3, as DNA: TGTGCCAGCAGCCCCGGAGGGACCCAGTACTTC. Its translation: CASSPGGTQYF.

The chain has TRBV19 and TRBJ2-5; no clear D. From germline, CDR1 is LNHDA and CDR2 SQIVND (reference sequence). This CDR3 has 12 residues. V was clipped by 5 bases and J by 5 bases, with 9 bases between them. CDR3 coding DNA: TGTGCCAGTAGTGTCCCCCTGGAGACCCAGTACTTC. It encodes CASSVPLETQYF.

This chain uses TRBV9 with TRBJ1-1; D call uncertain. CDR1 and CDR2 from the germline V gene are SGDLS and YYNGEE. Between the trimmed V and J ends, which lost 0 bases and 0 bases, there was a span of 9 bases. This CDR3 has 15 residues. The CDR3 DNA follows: TGTGCCAGCAGCGTAGCCAACGCGATGAACACTGAAGCTTTCTTT. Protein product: CASSVANAMNTEAFF.

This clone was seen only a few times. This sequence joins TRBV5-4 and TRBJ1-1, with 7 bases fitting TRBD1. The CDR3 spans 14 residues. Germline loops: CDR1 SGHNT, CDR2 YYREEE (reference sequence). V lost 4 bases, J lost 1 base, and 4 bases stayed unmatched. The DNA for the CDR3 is TGTGCCAGCAGCAACAGACAGGGGAACACTGAAGCTTTCTTT. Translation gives CASSNRQGNTEAFF.

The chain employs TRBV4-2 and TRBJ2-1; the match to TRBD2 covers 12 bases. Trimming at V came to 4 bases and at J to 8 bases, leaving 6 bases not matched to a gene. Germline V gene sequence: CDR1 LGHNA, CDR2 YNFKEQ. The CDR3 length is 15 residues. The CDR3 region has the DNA TGTGCCAGCAGCCCACTAGCGGGGGGCCGGGATGAGCAGTTCTTC. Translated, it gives CASSPLAGGRDEQFF.